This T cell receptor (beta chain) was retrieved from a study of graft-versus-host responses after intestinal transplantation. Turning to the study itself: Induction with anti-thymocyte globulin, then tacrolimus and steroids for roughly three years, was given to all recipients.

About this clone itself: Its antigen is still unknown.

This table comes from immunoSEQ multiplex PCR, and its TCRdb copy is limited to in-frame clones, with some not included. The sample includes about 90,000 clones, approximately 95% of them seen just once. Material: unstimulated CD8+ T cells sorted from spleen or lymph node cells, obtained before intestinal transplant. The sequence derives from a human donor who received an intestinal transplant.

The CDR3: CAWSDGGQGADEQFF. CDR3 nucleotides: TGTGCCTGGAGCGACGGGGGACAGGGGGCGGATGAGCAGTTCTTC. The V and J genes are TRBV30 and TRBJ2-1, with 12 bases that match TRBD1. The V gene's germline CDR1 is GTSNPN and CDR2 SVGIG (reference sequence). The CDR3 is made up of 15 amino acids. V was clipped by 3 bases and J by 8 bases; unmatched bases: 8. The full variable domain, in which reference TRBV30 and TRBJ2-1 provide the parts outside the CDR3, is SQTIHQWPATLVQPVGSPLSLECTVEGTSNPNLYWYRQAAGRGLQLLFYSVGIGQISSEVPQNLSASRPQDRQFILSSKKLLLSDSGFYLCAWSDGGQGADEQFFGPGTRLTVL.